These 10 T cell receptor beta chains share one sample of origin, sequenced in a study of blood T cell repertoires in COVID-19. TCRdb keeps only in-frame clones here, not all; method: immunoSEQ multiplex PCR. The sample records roughly 500,000 clones, roughly nine tenths being singletons. The sequencing input was peripheral blood. The source is a man between 18 and 29 years old with COVID-19, enrolled during active disease.

The V and J genes are TRBV27 and TRBJ2-5; D gene unclear. The CDR3 is 15 residues long. V was pared by 3 bases and J by 1 base, with 12 bases between. The germline CDR1 and CDR2 sequences are MNHEY and SMNVEV (reference sequence). For the CDR3, the DNA is TGTGCCAGCAGTTTTTCCCACAGTACCCAAGAGACCCAGTACTTC. Translating it yields CASSFSHSTQETQYF.

This clone turned up a few times. J is TRBJ2-2 and V is TRBV5-1; 7 bases agree with TRBD2. The germline gives CDR1 SGHRS, CDR2 YFSETQ. The CDR3 totals 16 residues. The junction had 9 bases not matched to a gene; V was cut back by 4 bases and J by 3 bases. For the CDR3, the DNA is TGCGCCAGCAGCCATGGACTAGGCTGGGACACCGGGGAGCTGTTTTTT. Protein: CASSHGLGWDTGELFF.

V usage is TRBV10-3 and J usage is TRBJ2-1; 13 bases match TRBD2. This CDR3 comprises 17 residues. After removal of 5 bases from V and 3 bases from J, the junction contained 7 bases not matched to a gene. Germline-derived CDR1 and CDR2 are ENHRY and SYGVKD. For the CDR3, the DNA is TGTGCCATCAGTTACTCCGGGACTAGCGGGATCTACAATGAGCAGTTCTTC. It specifies CAISYSGTSGIYNEQFF.

This chain joins TRBV19 and TRBJ1-2; D unresolved. CDR1 and CDR2 (germline): LNHDA, SQIVND (reference sequence). V dropped 6 bases and J dropped 8 bases, with 16 bases sitting between them. The CDR3 loop spans 13 amino acids. CDR3 nucleotide sequence: TGTGCCAGTAGCTCTTGGGCCTCGGGGGGCTACACCTTC. It encodes CASSSWASGGYTF.

The CDR3 region is CASSILGQGYEQYF. CDR3 nucleotide sequence: TGTGCCAGTAGTATTTTGGGGCAGGGCTACGAGCAGTACTTC. The chain links TRBV19 to TRBJ2-7, with a tentative D call TRBD1 (5 bases). Trimming pared 3 bases from V and 3 bases from J, leaving 12 bases between. Germline-derived CDR1 and CDR2 are LNHDA and SQIVND (reference sequence). The CDR3 is made up of 14 amino acids.

Worth noting for this clone: A read error may account for a junction end that differs from germline. The gene calls are TRBV19 and TRBJ1-2; D not certain. Germline-derived CDR1 and CDR2 are LNHDA and SQIVND (reference sequence). There are 13 residues in the CDR3. CDR3: CATSTQYVHGYTF. In DNA, the CDR3 is TGTGCCACTAGTACACAGTATGTTCATGGCTACACCTTC.

J is TRBJ2-7 and V is TRBV3-1 (or the pseudogene TRBV3-2), with 9 bases aligning to TRBD1. The V gene end was trimmed by 7 bases and the J gene end by 4 bases; junction bases not matched to a gene: 11. This CDR3 has 15 amino acids. Germline CDR1 LGHDT, CDR2 YNNKEL (reference sequence). The CDR3 is CASNNWGQGLYEQYF. The CDR3 nucleotides read TGTGCCAGCAATAACTGGGGACAGGGCTTATACGAGCAGTACTTC.

The chain is built from TRBV11-2 and TRBJ2-3; a weak D match, TRBD1 (6 bases). The V end was cut by 6 bases, the J end by 2 bases, with 15 bases between. There are 15 residues in the CDR3. The germline V gene encodes CDR1 SGHAT and CDR2 FQNNGV. CDR3 sequence: CASSVTGPFTDTQYF. DNA of the CDR3: TGTGCCAGCAGTGTGACAGGCCCCTTCACAGATACGCAGTATTTT.

V is TRBV6-6 and J is TRBJ2-2; no definite D call. V lost 2 bases and J lost 7, with 8 bases in between. Per germline, CDR1 MNHNY and CDR2 SVGAGI (reference sequence). CDR3 size: 13 residues. The CDR3 region is CASSYGVVGELFF. The CDR3 bases are TGTGCCAGCAGTTACGGTGTAGTCGGGGAGCTGTTTTTT.

The V gene is TRBV5-4, the J gene TRBJ2-7; a possible D gene is TRBD2 (5 bases). V lost 0 bases and J 3 bases, leaving 7 bases between the germline ends. Per the germline V gene, CDR1 is SGHNT and CDR2 is YYREEE (reference sequence). The CDR3 contains 13 residues. The CDR3 sequence is CASSLEAGYEQYF. Written as DNA, the CDR3 is TGTGCCAGCAGCTTGGAGGCGGGCTACGAGCAGTACTTC.